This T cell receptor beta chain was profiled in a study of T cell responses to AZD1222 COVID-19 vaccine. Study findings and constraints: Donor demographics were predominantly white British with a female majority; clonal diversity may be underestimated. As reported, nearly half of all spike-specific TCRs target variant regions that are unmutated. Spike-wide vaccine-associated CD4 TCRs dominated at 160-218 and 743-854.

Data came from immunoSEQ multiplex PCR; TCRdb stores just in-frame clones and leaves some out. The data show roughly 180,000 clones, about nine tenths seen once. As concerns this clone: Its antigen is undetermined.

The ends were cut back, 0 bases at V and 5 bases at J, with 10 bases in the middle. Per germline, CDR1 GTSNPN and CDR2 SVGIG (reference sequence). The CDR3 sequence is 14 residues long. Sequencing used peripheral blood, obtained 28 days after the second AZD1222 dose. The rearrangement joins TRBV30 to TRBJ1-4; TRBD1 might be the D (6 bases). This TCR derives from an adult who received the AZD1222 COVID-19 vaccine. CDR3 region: CAWSVLGGNEKLFF. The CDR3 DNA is TGTGCCTGGAGTGTACTAGGGGGGAATGAAAAACTGTTTTTT. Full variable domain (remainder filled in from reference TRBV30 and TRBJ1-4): SQTIHQWPATLVQPVGSPLSLECTVEGTSNPNLYWYRQAAGRGLQLLFYSVGIGQISSEVPQNLSASRPQDRQFILSSKKLLLSDSGFYLCAWSVLGGNEKLFFGSGTQLSVL.